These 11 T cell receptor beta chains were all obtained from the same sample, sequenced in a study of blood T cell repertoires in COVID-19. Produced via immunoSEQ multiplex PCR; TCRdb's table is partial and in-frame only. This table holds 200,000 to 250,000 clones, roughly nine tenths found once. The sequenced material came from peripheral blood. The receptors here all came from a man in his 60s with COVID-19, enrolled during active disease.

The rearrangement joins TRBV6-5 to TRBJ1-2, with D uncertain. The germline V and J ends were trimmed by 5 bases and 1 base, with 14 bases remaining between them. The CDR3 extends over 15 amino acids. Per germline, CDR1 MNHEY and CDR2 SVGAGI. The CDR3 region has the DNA TGTGCCAGCAGTCCTGGGTGGAGAGGTAACTATGGCTACACCTTC. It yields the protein CASSPGWRGNYGYTF.

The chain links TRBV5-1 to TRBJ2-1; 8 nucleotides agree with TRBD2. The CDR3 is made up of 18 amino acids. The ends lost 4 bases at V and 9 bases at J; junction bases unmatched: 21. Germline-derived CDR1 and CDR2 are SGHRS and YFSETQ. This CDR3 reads CASSVGLVPPPLSGEQFF. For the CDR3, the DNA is TGCGCCAGCAGCGTGGGACTAGTTCCACCCCCACTTTCCGGTGAGCAGTTCTTC.

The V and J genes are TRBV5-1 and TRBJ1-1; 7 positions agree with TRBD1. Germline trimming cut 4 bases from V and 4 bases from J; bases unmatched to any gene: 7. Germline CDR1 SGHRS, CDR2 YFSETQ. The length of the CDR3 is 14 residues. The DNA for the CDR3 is TGCGCCAGCAGCCCGGGACAGCCGCTCACTGAAGCTTTCTTT. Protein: CASSPGQPLTEAFF.

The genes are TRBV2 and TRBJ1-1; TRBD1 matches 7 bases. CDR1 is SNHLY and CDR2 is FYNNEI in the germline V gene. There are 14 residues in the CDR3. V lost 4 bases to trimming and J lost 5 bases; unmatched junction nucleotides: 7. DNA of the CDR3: TGTGCCAGCAGTGTACTTGACAGGGTTACTGAAGCTTTCTTT. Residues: CASSVLDRVTEAFF. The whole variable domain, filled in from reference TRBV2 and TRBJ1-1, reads EPEVTQTPSHQVTQMGQEVILRCVPISNHLYFYWYRQILGQKVEFLVSFYNNEISEKSEIFDDQFSVERPDGSNFTLKIRSTKLEDSAMYFCASSVLDRVTEAFFGQGTRLTVV.

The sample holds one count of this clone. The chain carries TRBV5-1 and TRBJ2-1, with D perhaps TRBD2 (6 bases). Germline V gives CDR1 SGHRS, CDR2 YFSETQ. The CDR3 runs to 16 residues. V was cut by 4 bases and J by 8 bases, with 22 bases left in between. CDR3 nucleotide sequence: TGCGCCAGCAGCGACTGGGGACTCACTAGCATTGATGAGCAGTTCTTC. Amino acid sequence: CASSDWGLTSIDEQFF.

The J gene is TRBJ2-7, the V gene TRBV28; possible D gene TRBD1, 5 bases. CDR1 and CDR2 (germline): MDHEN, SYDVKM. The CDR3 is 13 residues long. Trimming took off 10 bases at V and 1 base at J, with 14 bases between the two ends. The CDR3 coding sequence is TGTGCCACAAAAGGGTACAGGTCCTACGAGCAGTACTTC. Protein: CATKGYRSYEQYF.

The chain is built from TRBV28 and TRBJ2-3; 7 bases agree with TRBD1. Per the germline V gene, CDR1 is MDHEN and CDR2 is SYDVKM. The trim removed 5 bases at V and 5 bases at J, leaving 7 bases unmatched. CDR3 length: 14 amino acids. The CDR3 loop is CASSRQGARDTQYF. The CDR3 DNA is TGTGCCAGCAGTAGACAGGGAGCGCGAGATACGCAGTATTTT.

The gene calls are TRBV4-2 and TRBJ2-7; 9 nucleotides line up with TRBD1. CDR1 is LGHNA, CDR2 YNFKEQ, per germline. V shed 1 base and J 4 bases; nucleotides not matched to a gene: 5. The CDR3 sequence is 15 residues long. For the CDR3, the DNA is TGTGCCAGCAGCCAAGCCTACGGGACAGGGTACGAGCAGTACTTC. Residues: CASSQAYGTGYEQYF.

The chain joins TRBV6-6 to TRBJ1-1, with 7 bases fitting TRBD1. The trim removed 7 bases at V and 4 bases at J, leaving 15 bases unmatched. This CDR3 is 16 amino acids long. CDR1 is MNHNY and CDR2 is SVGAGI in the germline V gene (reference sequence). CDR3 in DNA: TGTGCCAGCAATCGAGCAGGGGGATCTATGGGCACTGAAGCTTTCTTT. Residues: CASNRAGGSMGTEAFF.

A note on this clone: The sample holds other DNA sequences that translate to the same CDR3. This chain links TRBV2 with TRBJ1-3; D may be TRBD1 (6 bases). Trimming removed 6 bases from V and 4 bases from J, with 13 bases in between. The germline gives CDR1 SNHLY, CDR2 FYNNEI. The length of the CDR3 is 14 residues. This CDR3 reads CASSPTGLGNTIYF. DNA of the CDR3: TGTGCCAGCAGCCCAACAGGGCTGGGAAACACCATATATTTT.

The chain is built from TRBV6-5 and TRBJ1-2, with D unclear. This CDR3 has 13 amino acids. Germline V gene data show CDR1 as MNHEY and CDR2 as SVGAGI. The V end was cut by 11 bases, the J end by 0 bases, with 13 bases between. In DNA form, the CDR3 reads TGTGCCTCCAAGAGAGGGCCTAACTATGGCTACACCTTC. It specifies CASKRGPNYGYTF.